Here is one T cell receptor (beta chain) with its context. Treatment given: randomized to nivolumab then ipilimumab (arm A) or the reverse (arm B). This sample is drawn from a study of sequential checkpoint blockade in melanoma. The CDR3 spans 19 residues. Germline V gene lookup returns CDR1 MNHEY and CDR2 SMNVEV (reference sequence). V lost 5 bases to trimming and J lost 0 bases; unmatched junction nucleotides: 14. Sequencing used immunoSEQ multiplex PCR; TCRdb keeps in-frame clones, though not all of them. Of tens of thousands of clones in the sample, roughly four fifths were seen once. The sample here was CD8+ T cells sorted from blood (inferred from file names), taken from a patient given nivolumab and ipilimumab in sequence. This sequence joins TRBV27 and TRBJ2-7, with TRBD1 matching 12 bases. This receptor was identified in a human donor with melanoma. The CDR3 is CASSAQGQGAGSGSYEQYF. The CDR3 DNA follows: TGTGCCAGCAGTGCACAGGGACAGGGGGCTGGTAGCGGCTCCTACGAGCAGTACTTC.